This record looks at one TCR beta chain sequence and its context. Germline lookup yields CDR1 MNHEY and CDR2 SVGEGT. Trimming shortened V by 5 bases and J by 0 bases, and 5 bases separated the two germline ends. The length of the CDR3 is 12 residues. The sample comes from a study of blood T cell repertoires in COVID-19. Study information: T cells, B-cell-depleted T cells, or PBMCs supplied cDNA or gDNA.

The protocol was immunoSEQ multiplex PCR, while the TCRdb copy is restricted to in-frame clones and leaves out a portion. The sample yields 84,000 or so clones, over 70% seen once. This clonotype was sampled from a man at least 80 years old with active or convalescent COVID-19. The sequencing sample was made of peripheral blood. J is TRBJ2-7 and V is TRBV6-2 or TRBV6-3; D not resolved. The CDR3 is CASSVSSYEQYF. The CDR3 DNA reads as TGTGCCAGCAGTGTTAGCTCCTACGAGCAGTACTTC.